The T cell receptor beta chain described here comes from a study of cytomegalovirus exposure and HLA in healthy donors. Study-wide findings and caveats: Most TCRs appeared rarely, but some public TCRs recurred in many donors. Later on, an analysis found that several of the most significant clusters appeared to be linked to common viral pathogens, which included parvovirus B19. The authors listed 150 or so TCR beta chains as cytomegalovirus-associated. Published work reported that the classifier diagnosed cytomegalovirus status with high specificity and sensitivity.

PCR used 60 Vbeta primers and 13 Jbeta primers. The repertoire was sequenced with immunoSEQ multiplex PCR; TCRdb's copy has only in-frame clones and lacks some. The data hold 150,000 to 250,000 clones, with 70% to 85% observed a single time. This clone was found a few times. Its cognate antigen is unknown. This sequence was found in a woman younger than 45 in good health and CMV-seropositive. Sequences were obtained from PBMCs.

The CDR3 DNA reads TGTGCCACCAGCAGTGTACAGGGGGCGATTTACGAGCAGTACTTC. Translation gives CATSSVQGAIYEQYF. This chain links TRBV15 with TRBJ2-7, with TRBD1 matching over 9 bases. Germline assignment: CDR1 LNHNV and CDR2 YYDKDF (reference sequence). The CDR3 extends over 15 amino acids. The junction had 7 bases not matched to a gene; V was cut back by 3 bases and J by 4 bases.